Presented here are 26 T cell receptor beta chains from one specimen sequenced in a study of metastatic and nonmetastatic thyroid tumors. TCRdb reprocessed the PCR reads using MiXCR. The sample carries fewer than 20,000 clones, 23% recorded once. No patient had received any treatment before thyroid surgery. Sequencing was carried out using adjacent normal tissue. Receptor source: a female donor with papillary thyroid cancer or a benign thyroid nodule (not recorded which). Some clones in this sample may be carry-over from other donors' samples.

V gene TRBV6-1 combines with J gene TRBJ2-5; the match to TRBD2 covers 7 bases. CDR1 and CDR2 from the germline V gene are MNHNS and SASEGT. This CDR3 contains 13 residues. The V and J ends lost 6 bases and 5 bases, in that order; junction bases with no gene match: 6. CDR3 nucleotide sequence: TGTGCCAGCAGACAGAGCGGGACGGAGACCCAGTACTTC. Protein sequence: CASRQSGTETQYF.

This clone was seen ten or more times. The identical CDR3 is also encoded by other nucleotide sequences in the sample. This chain joins TRBV19 and TRBJ2-1, with TRBD2 matching 11 bases. Trimming took 5 bases from V and 6 from J; bases not matched to a gene: 6. The CDR3 has 15 residues. The germline V gene has CDR1 LNHDA and CDR2 SQIVND (reference sequence). CDR3 loop: CASSRTSGSFNEQFF. CDR3 bases: TGTGCCAGTAGTCGAACTAGCGGGAGTTTCAATGAGCAGTTCTTC.

This clone is labeled medium-sized (0.01 to 0.1%). The chain uses TRBV19 and TRBJ2-1; 7 positions match TRBD1. Trimming cost V 6 bases and J 2 bases; bases outside gene matches: 1. The germline V gene encodes CDR1 LNHDA and CDR2 SQIVND (reference sequence). CDR3 length: 13 residues. For the CDR3, the DNA is TGTGCCAGTAGCCAGGGGGCCTACAATGAGCAGTTCTTC. Translating it yields CASSQGAYNEQFF.

This clone turned up a few times. CDR3 protein: CASSFDFPGEQYF. The CDR3 nucleotides are TGTGCCAGCAGCTTTGACTTCCCCGGCGAGCAGTACTTC. The chain joins TRBV11-3 to TRBJ2-7; D gene uncertain. The V gene lost 3 bases and the J gene lost 6 bases, with 12 bases spanning the gap. The CDR3 sequence is 13 residues long. Germline values: CDR1 SGHNT, CDR2 YENEEA.

The chain couples TRBV5-1 to TRBJ2-2; D is undetermined. The V and J ends lost 6 bases and 9 bases respectively, with 24 bases between them. Per germline, CDR1 SGHRS and CDR2 YFSETQ. This CDR3 region has 16 residues. In nucleotides, the CDR3 is TGCGCCAGCATCCCCCGCCCCCCCCGTAGGACCTGGGAGCTGTTTTTT. The encoded protein is CASIPRPPRRTWELFF.

As concerns this clone: An end of the junction differs from the germline gene, which may be a read error. The rearrangement links TRBV19 to TRBJ2-7, with 9 nucleotides matching TRBD1. The CDR3 runs 14 residues. CDR1 LNHDA and CDR2 SQIVND come from the germline V gene (reference sequence). The CDR3 DNA sequence: TGTGCCAGTAGCTGGGAGGGACAGGGCTACGATCAGTACTTC. Protein sequence: CASSWEGQGYDQYF.

This clone occurred many times. The chain recombines TRBV24-1 with TRBJ2-1; 7 nucleotides align to TRBD1. Germline CDR1 reads KGHDR; CDR2 reads SFDVKD. J lost 9 bases, V lost 6 bases, and 16 bases had no gene match. The CDR3 covers 16 residues. The CDR3 loop is CATSRTDGPPGGEQFF. The CDR3 DNA sequence: TGTGCCACCAGTCGGACCGACGGACCCCCAGGGGGTGAGCAGTTCTTC.

This clone was seen at least ten times. The chain recombines TRBV29-1 with TRBJ2-1; tentatively, D is TRBD1 (6 bases). The CDR3 is made up of 13 amino acids. Trimming left V 1 base short and J 4 bases short, with 8 bases between. Per the germline V gene, CDR1 is SQVTM and CDR2 is ANQGSEA. The CDR3 DNA is TGCAGCGTTGAAGGGACAGTTTACAATGAGCAGTTCTTC. This codes for CSVEGTVYNEQFF.

The chain uses TRBV9 and TRBJ2-3; D is possibly TRBD2 (5 bases). V gave up 4 bases and J gave up 3 bases, with 15 bases separating them. This CDR3 contains 15 residues. CDR1 and CDR2 (germline): SGDLS, YYNGEE. The CDR3 region has the DNA TGTGCCAGCAGCTCCAGCTGGAGGTGGACAGATACGCAGTATTTT. This gives the protein CASSSSWRWTDTQYF.

In this sample, this clone turned up many times. The rearrangement joins TRBV4-2 to TRBJ2-7; 10 nucleotides line up with TRBD2. J gave up 0 bases and V 0 bases, and 8 bases lay outside the gene matches. The CDR3 is 18 residues long. From germline, CDR1 is LGHNA and CDR2 YNFKEQ. The CDR3 is CASSQEGWTSGSSYEQYF. The CDR3 region has the DNA TGTGCCAGCAGCCAAGAAGGTTGGACTAGCGGCAGCTCCTACGAGCAGTACTTC.

Concerning this clone itself: The same CDR3 also results from other DNA sequences found in this sample. The rearrangement uses TRBV28 and TRBJ1-5, with 10 bases identical to TRBD1. Germline assignment: CDR1 MDHEN and CDR2 SYDVKM. This CDR3 spans 19 amino acids. Unmatched junction bases numbered 19, after V lost 5 bases and J lost 6 bases. This CDR3 is CASSPQTGGSRTVTQPQHF. CDR3 bases: TGTGCCAGCAGTCCTCAGACAGGGGGCTCACGTACTGTTACTCAGCCCCAGCATTTT.

This rearrangement joins TRBV11-1 to TRBJ2-7, with a possible D match to TRBD1 (5 bases). The CDR3 spans 18 residues. Trimming took off 4 bases at V and 2 bases at J, with 24 bases between the two ends. Germline loops: CDR1 SGHAT, CDR2 FQDESV (reference sequence). CDR3 amino acids: CASSSSFGSPWGAYEQYF. CDR3 in DNA: TGTGCCAGCAGCTCGTCGTTCGGGTCCCCTTGGGGCGCCTACGAGCAGTACTTC. The whole variable domain, remainder taken from reference TRBV11-1 and TRBJ2-7, is EAEVAQSPRYKITEKSQAVAFWCDPISGHATLYWYRQILGQGPELLVQFQDESVVDDSQLPKDRFSAERLKGVDSTLKIQPAELGDSAMYLCASSSSFGSPWGAYEQYFGPGTRLTVT.

As regards this clone: One end of the junction fails to match germline, which may point to a read error. The rearrangement joins TRBV7-2 to TRBJ2-5, with 8 bases aligning to TRBD2. Germline V gene sequence: CDR1 SGHTA, CDR2 FQGNSA. The CDR3 is made up of 13 amino acids. This CDR3 is CASNRTSQETQYF. The CDR3, as DNA: TGTGCCAGCAACCGGACTAGCCAAGAAACCCAGTACTTC.

This clone has just a few counts. The chain is built from TRBV7-2 and TRBJ2-1; D possibly matches TRBD1 or TRBD2 (5 bases each). There are 15 residues in the CDR3. CDR1 is SGHTA, CDR2 FQGNSA, per germline. V lost 0 bases and J lost 5, with 11 bases in between. The DNA of the CDR3 is TGTGCCAGCAGCTTAGCGGGAGACAGCGACAATGAGCAGTTCTTC. Encoded protein: CASSLAGDSDNEQFF.

This clone came up a few times. One end of the junction fails to match germline, which may point to a read error. The rearrangement joins TRBV7-8 to TRBJ1-1; 7 bases are shared with TRBD1. Germline V gives CDR1 SGHVS, CDR2 FQNEAQ. The CDR3 has 15 amino acids. The CDR3 bases are TGTGCCAGCAGCTTAATTAGGGGGCCGGGAACTGAAGCTTCCTTT. Its protein is CASSLIRGPGTEASF.

Only one count was recorded for this clone. CDR3 bases: TGTGCCAGCAGCCCAGAGGGTACTAGCGGGGGGTCGGATGAGCAGTTCTTC. This encodes CASSPEGTSGGSDEQFF. This chain joins TRBV9 and TRBJ2-1; 12 bases match TRBD2. The germline CDR1 and CDR2 sequences are SGDLS and YYNGEE. Trimming at V came to 4 bases and at J to 8 bases, leaving 13 bases not matched to a gene. CDR3 length equals 17 residues.

This clone was counted only a few times. One junction end does not reproduce the germline sequence, and a read error may be involved. V usage is TRBV7-9 and J usage is TRBJ2-1; 7 bases fit TRBD2. The CDR3 length is 12 residues. CDR1 and CDR2 from the germline V gene are SEHNR and FQNEAQ (reference sequence). The CDR3 bases are TGTGCCAGCAGCGGGGACTACAATGAGCAGTTCTTT. Translating it yields CASSGDYNEQFF.

This clone is termed medium-sized (0.01 to 0.1%). The chain couples TRBV11-2 to TRBJ2-7; TRBD1 aligns across 8 bases. Germline trimming cut 5 bases from V and 2 bases from J; bases unmatched to any gene: 5. This CDR3 contains 14 residues. CDR1 SGHAT and CDR2 FQNNGV come from the germline V gene. Here the CDR3 reads CASSPGQGAYEQYF. The CDR3 nucleotides are TGTGCCAGCAGCCCAGGACAGGGTGCCTACGAGCAGTACTTC.

This clone was seen repeatedly, ten times or more. The chain combines TRBV5-8 with TRBJ2-1, with unresolved D. CDR3 size: 13 residues. Per germline, CDR1 SGHTS and CDR2 YDEGEE. V shed 4 bases and J shed 2 bases, with 7 bases lying between them. The CDR3 is CASSVTAYNEQFF. CDR3 coding DNA: TGTGCCAGCAGCGTAACAGCCTACAATGAGCAGTTCTTC.

This clone is medium-sized within its sample. The chain joins TRBV20-1 to TRBJ2-7, with no clear D. V was trimmed by 3 bases and J by 2 bases, leaving 5 bases between them. Germline CDR1 reads DFQATT; CDR2 reads SNEGSKA (reference sequence). The CDR3 is made up of 11 amino acids. For the CDR3, the DNA is TGCAGTGCTAGCCCGGCCTACGAGCAGTACTTC. Its protein is CSASPAYEQYF.

With regard to this clone: At the DNA level, this CDR3 is encoded by other sequences in the same sample as well. V and J are TRBV2 and TRBJ2-3; 7 positions agree with TRBD1. With V trimmed by 5 bases and J by 6 bases, 14 bases remained unmatched. This CDR3 is 16 amino acids long. Germline values: CDR1 SNHLY, CDR2 FYNNEI. The CDR3 region is CASSFDRVALIDTQYF. In DNA form, the CDR3 reads TGTGCCAGCAGTTTCGACAGGGTCGCCCTAATCGATACGCAGTATTTT. Using reference TRBV2 and TRBJ2-3 for the parts outside the CDR3, the full variable domain is EPEVTQTPSHQVTQMGQEVILRCVPISNHLYFYWYRQILGQKVEFLVSFYNNEISEKSEIFDDQFSVERPDGSNFTLKIRSTKLEDSAMYFCASSFDRVALIDTQYFGPGTRLTVL.

This clone was counted a few times. This sequence joins TRBV27 and TRBJ2-1; D is possibly TRBD2 (6 bases). Per the germline V gene, CDR1 is MNHEY and CDR2 is SMNVEV (reference sequence). V was pared by 4 bases and J by 3 bases, with 13 bases between. The CDR3 covers 15 residues. CDR3 bases: TGTGCCAGCAGTTGCCCGGGGAGGTACTACAATGAGCAGTTCTTC. Amino acids: CASSCPGRYYNEQFF.

The table lists this clone with many counts. The J gene is TRBJ2-3, the V gene TRBV25-1; D remains unclear. CDR1 and CDR2 from the germline V gene are MGHDK and SYGVNS. Trimming left V 5 bases short and J 0 bases short, with 15 bases between. The CDR3 length is 16 residues. As DNA, the CDR3 is TGTGCCAGCAGTACTAATTTAGTAGGGAGCACAGATACGCAGTATTTT. This gives the protein CASSTNLVGSTDTQYF. Full variable domain (outside the CDR3, taken from reference TRBV25-1 and TRBJ2-3): EADIYQTPRYLVIGTGKKITLECSQTMGHDKMYWYQQDPGMELHLIHYSYGVNSTEKGDLSSESTVSRIRTEHFPLTLESARPSHTSQYLCASSTNLVGSTDTQYFGPGTRLTVL.

CDR3 loop: CASRRDDYGYTF. The CDR3 DNA reads as TGCGCCAGCAGGAGGGACGACTATGGCTACACCTTC. The chain combines TRBV10-2 with TRBJ1-2; the D gene is possibly TRBD1 (5 bases). V lost 6 bases and J lost 3, with 8 bases in between. The CDR3 length is 12 residues. Per germline, CDR1 WSHSY and CDR2 SAAADI.

This clone was seen many times. The chain has TRBV29-1 and TRBJ1-2; 8 positions agree with TRBD1. The V segment lost 7 bases and the J segment 4 bases; nucleotides outside the gene matches: 17. The CDR3 contains 16 residues. Germline V lookup: CDR1 SQVTM, CDR2 ANQGSEA. CDR3 amino acids: CSALITDRGPTYGYTF. The CDR3 coding sequence is TGCAGCGCCTTAATTACCGACAGGGGCCCCACCTATGGCTACACCTTC.

This clone is labeled medium-sized. This chain joins TRBV28 and TRBJ2-3; TRBD2 agrees at 14 bases. This CDR3 contains 16 residues. V was pared by 7 bases and J by 6 bases, with 9 bases of the junction left unmatched. The V gene's germline CDR1 is MDHEN and CDR2 SYDVKM. The CDR3 DNA reads TGTGCCAGCATCACTGTCGGGACTAGCGGGAGCGATACGCAGTATTTT. As protein: CASITVGTSGSDTQYF.